Following are 32 T cell receptor beta chains from one sample sequenced in a study of T cells of healthy individuals. TCRdb re-derived calls from the 5' RACE reads in MiXCR, one entry per CDR3 protein. The data show around 80,000 distinct CDR3 sequences, about 4.8% seen once. The receptors here all came from a female donor in good health.

This clonotype was counted many times. The chain joins TRBV4-2 to TRBJ1-5, with D possibly matching TRBD1 (5 bases). V was trimmed by 2 bases and J by 0 bases, leaving 11 bases between them. The CDR3 runs to 16 residues. The germline V gene encodes CDR1 LGHNA and CDR2 YNFKEQ. The CDR3 loop reads CASSQYWGYSNQPQHF. The CDR3 DNA reads as TGTGCCAGCAGCCAATACTGGGGGTATAGCAATCAGCCCCAGCATTTT.

This clonotype was detected ten times or more. This chain uses TRBV14 with TRBJ2-7; D uncertain. The CDR3 runs 15 residues. V dropped 0 bases and J dropped 5 bases, with 14 bases sitting between them. The V gene's germline CDR1 is SGHDN and CDR2 FVKESK. This CDR3 reads CASSQDLAGTHEQYF. The CDR3 DNA reads as TGTGCCAGCAGCCAAGATCTCGCAGGCACCCACGAGCAGTACTTC.

This clonotype has a count of ten or more. The CDR3 reads CASRNPSGGRGEQYF. As DNA, the CDR3 is TGTGCCAGCAGAAACCCTAGTGGGGGGAGAGGAGAGCAGTACTTC. The chain employs TRBV6-6 and TRBJ2-7; possibly TRBD2 for D (6 bases). The V end was cut by 6 bases, the J end by 7 bases, with 22 bases between. Germline loops: CDR1 MNHNY, CDR2 SVGAGI (reference sequence). The CDR3 is 15 residues long.

In the case of this clonotype: This clone may be a read error of a much larger clone one base away. This chain links TRBV11-2 with TRBJ2-1; D gene ambiguous. This CDR3 spans 13 amino acids. Looked up from germline, CDR1 is SGHAT and CDR2 is FQNNGV. CDR3: CDSSLGVQWEQFF. The CDR3 DNA reads as TGTGACAGCAGCTTAGGAGTCCAATGGGAGCAGTTCTTC.

This clonotype was counted many times. This chain uses TRBV29-1 with TRBJ2-7, with 7 bases fitting TRBD2. V lost 7 bases and J lost 0; bases outside the gene matches: 6. CDR3 length: 13 residues. Looked up from germline, CDR1 is SQVTM and CDR2 is ANQGSEA. Written as DNA, the CDR3 is TGCAGCGCCCAAGCGGGGAACTCCTACGAGCAGTACTTC. Encoded protein: CSAQAGNSYEQYF.

This clonotype was recorded at least ten times. The chain combines TRBV6-5 with TRBJ2-7, with TRBD2 matching 7 bases. CDR1 and CDR2 (germline): MNHEY, SVGAGI. J was trimmed by 7 bases and V by 7 bases; bases with no gene match: 19. There are 16 residues in the CDR3. The CDR3 here is CASNPGLAALFWEQYF. In nucleotides, the CDR3 is TGTGCCAGCAATCCTGGGCTAGCGGCCCTGTTTTGGGAGCAGTACTTC.

Only a few counts were recorded for this clonotype. The chain joins TRBV4-2 to TRBJ1-4; weak D call: TRBD1 (5 bases). CDR1 and CDR2 from the germline V gene are LGHNA and YNFKEQ. V lost 3 bases and J 7 bases, leaving 15 bases between the germline ends. This CDR3 is built from 15 residues. The CDR3 reads CASSHKAPGGEKLFF. DNA for the CDR3: TGTGCCAGCAGCCATAAGGCCCCCGGGGGTGAAAAACTGTTTTTT.

The chain carries TRBV29-1 and TRBJ2-6; D is unclear. This CDR3 spans 13 amino acids. With 5 bases removed from V and 3 bases from J, the gap between germline ends came to 8 bases. CDR1 is SQVTM and CDR2 is ANQGSEA in the germline V gene. The CDR3 here is CSVPVVGANVLTF. CDR3 coding DNA: TGCAGCGTTCCGGTAGTTGGGGCCAACGTCCTGACTTTC.

The V gene is TRBV6-5, the J gene TRBJ1-1, with 8 bases aligning to TRBD1. Losses at the gene ends were 5 bases for V and 3 bases for J; bases not matched to a gene: 14. The CDR3 loop spans 17 amino acids. CDR1 and CDR2 (germline): MNHEY, SVGAGI. In nucleotides, the CDR3 is TGTGCCAGCAGTCCGCGATTGACAGGGGACAAAGACACTGAAGCTTTCTTT. Translation: CASSPRLTGDKDTEAFF.

Ten or more counts support this clonotype. The V and J genes are TRBV19 and TRBJ2-2; possibly TRBD1 for D (5 bases). Germline V CDR1 and CDR2: LNHDA, SQIVND (reference sequence). Trimming left V 10 bases short and J 2 bases short, with 14 bases between. The CDR3 has 14 amino acids. This CDR3 reads CAISKGYNTGELFF. CDR3 nucleotide sequence: TGTGCCATCTCAAAGGGGTACAACACCGGGGAGCTGTTTTTT. Full variable domain (outside the CDR3, taken from reference TRBV19 and TRBJ2-2): DGGITQSPKYLFRKEGQNVTLSCEQNLNHDAMYWYRQDPGQGLRLIYYSQIVNDFQKGDIAEGYSVSREKKESFPLTVTSAQKNPTAFYLCAISKGYNTGELFFGEGSRLTVL.

The chain joins TRBV24-1 to TRBJ2-5; 10 bases line up with TRBD2. The CDR3 totals 15 residues. In germline, CDR1 is KGHDR, CDR2 SFDVKD. Germline trimming cut 4 bases from V and 5 bases from J; bases unmatched to any gene: 6. CDR3 amino acids: CATSDPSGSWETQYF. DNA of the CDR3: TGTGCCACCAGTGACCCTAGCGGGAGCTGGGAGACCCAGTACTTC.

This clonotype was observed many times. The chain employs TRBV10-3 and TRBJ1-1; D gene unclear. Germline CDR1 is ENHRY and CDR2 is SYGVKD. Trimming took off 2 bases at V and 4 bases at J, with 8 bases between the two ends. The CDR3 consists of 13 residues. The CDR3 is CAISEPLGTEAFF. CDR3 in DNA: TGTGCCATCAGTGAGCCATTGGGCACTGAAGCTTTCTTT.

There are many counts of this clonotype. The chain employs TRBV12-3 or TRBV12-4 and TRBJ2-7; possibly TRBD1 for D (6 bases). The CDR3 contains 15 residues. V was shortened by 4 bases and J by 6 bases, with 19 bases between the two germline ends. The CDR3 DNA sequence: TGTGCCAGCAGTTCCGAAGGCAGGGGTCCCTTCGAGCAGTACTTC. Protein sequence: CASSSEGRGPFEQYF.

This clonotype has a count of ten or more. The rearrangement links TRBV7-8 to TRBJ2-1; D ambiguous. V shed 8 bases and J shed 7 bases, with 6 bases lying between them. The CDR3 totals 10 residues. Per the germline V gene, CDR1 is SGHVS and CDR2 is FQNEAQ. The CDR3 loop reads CASVANEQFF. The CDR3 DNA sequence: TGTGCCAGCGTGGCGAATGAGCAGTTCTTC.

This chain uses TRBV5-4 with TRBJ2-3; TRBD2 agrees at 10 bases. This CDR3 has 15 amino acids. V dropped 4 bases and J dropped 5; count of bases not matched to a gene: 7. CDR1 SGHNT and CDR2 YYREEE come from the germline V gene (reference sequence). CDR3 in amino acids: CASSAASGSQDTQYF. In DNA form, the CDR3 reads TGTGCCAGCAGCGCCGCTAGCGGGAGCCAAGATACGCAGTATTTT.

This clonotype came up many times. The chain is built from TRBV6-2 or TRBV6-3 and TRBJ2-7; D is possibly TRBD1 (7 bases). The CDR3 runs 15 residues. Germline assignment: CDR1 MNHEY and CDR2 SVGEGT. The V gene lost 10 bases and the J gene lost 1 base, with 20 bases spanning the gap. The DNA of the CDR3 is TGTGCCACCTTCTCGACAGGGCGGGGATCCTACGAGCAGTACTTC. Protein product: CATFSTGRGSYEQYF.

This clonotype was counted many times. The chain has TRBV28 and TRBJ1-2; D unclear. The V gene lost 7 bases and the J gene lost 4 bases, with 13 bases spanning the gap. From germline, CDR1 is MDHEN and CDR2 SYDVKM. The CDR3 covers 13 residues. The CDR3 DNA sequence: TGTGCCAGCACTTTGGGCCCACGCTATGGCTACACCTTC. Translating it yields CASTLGPRYGYTF.

This clonotype was seen at least ten times. The chain has TRBV24-1 and TRBJ2-5; no clear D. Germline V gene lookup returns CDR1 KGHDR and CDR2 SFDVKD. Trimming took off 4 bases at V and 3 bases at J, with 14 bases between the two ends. The CDR3 contains 15 residues. CDR3 protein: CATSDPDRGKETQYF. The DNA of the CDR3 is TGTGCCACCAGTGACCCCGACCGAGGAAAAGAGACCCAGTACTTC.

This chain links TRBV24-1 with TRBJ2-3; D could derive from TRBD1 or TRBD2 (5 bases each). The CDR3 is made up of 14 amino acids. The V end lost 6 bases, the J end lost 4 bases, and 13 bases lay between the germline ends. Germline CDR1 reads KGHDR; CDR2 reads SFDVKD. The CDR3 DNA reads TGTGCCACCAGTTCCGGGGACCCCGCAGATACGCAGTATTTT. It translates to CATSSGDPADTQYF.

This clonotype was seen repeatedly, ten times or more. The CDR3 spells CASSQGRAGLLTGELFF. CDR3 DNA: TGCGCCAGCAGCCAAGGGCGGGCAGGGCTTCTCACCGGGGAGCTGTTTTTT. V usage is TRBV4-1 and J usage is TRBJ2-2, with D perhaps being TRBD1 or TRBD2 (5 bases each). This CDR3 is built from 17 residues. Per the germline V gene, CDR1 is MGHRA and CDR2 is YSYEKL. Between the trimmed V and J ends, which lost 1 base and 4 bases, there was a span of 16 bases.

The V gene is TRBV28, the J gene TRBJ1-4, with D maybe TRBD1 (6 bases). This CDR3 region has 14 residues. Trimming took off 6 bases at V and 8 bases at J, with 16 bases between the two ends. From germline, CDR1 is MDHEN and CDR2 SYDVKM. The chain's CDR3 is CASSPGQFWEKLFF. The CDR3 region has the DNA TGTGCCAGCAGCCCTGGACAGTTTTGGGAAAAACTGTTTTTT.

This clonotype is medium-sized by share. This chain connects TRBV2 to TRBJ2-3; 7 bases are shared with TRBD2. There are 15 residues in the CDR3. The V and J ends lost 1 base and 1 base, in that order; junction bases with no gene match: 2. From germline, CDR1 is SNHLY and CDR2 FYNNEI. The CDR3 here is CASSEERGRTDTQYF. CDR3 DNA: TGTGCCAGCAGTGAAGAGCGGGGCCGCACAGATACGCAGTATTTT.

This clonotype is labeled as large (0.1 to 1%). The chain carries TRBV4-1 and TRBJ2-3, with 7 bases fitting TRBD2. V gave up 1 base and J gave up 2 bases; unmatched junction bases: 12. The length of the CDR3 is 18 residues. The germline V gene has CDR1 MGHRA and CDR2 YSYEKL. CDR3 DNA: TGCGCCAGCAGCCAAGGGCACAGCGGGAAACCATACACAGATACGCAGTATTTT. Protein sequence: CASSQGHSGKPYTDTQYF.

On this clonotype itself: Germline and junction disagree at one end, which may indicate a read error. The gene calls are TRBV6-5 and TRBJ1-1; no definite D call. CDR1 is MNHEY and CDR2 is SVGAGI in the germline V gene. The CDR3 contains 15 residues. In DNA, the CDR3 is TGTGCCAGCAGTTACTCGATCTCCGAGAACACTGAAGCTTCCTTT. This gives the protein CASSYSISENTEASF.

The rearrangement joins TRBV20-1 to TRBJ2-2; TRBD2 aligns across 10 bases. V gave up 2 bases and J gave up 4 bases; unmatched junction bases: 7. The CDR3 spans 16 residues. Per germline, CDR1 DFQATT and CDR2 SNEGSKA (reference sequence). CDR3 amino acids: CSARLAGVSGTGELFF. The CDR3 nucleotides are TGCAGTGCTAGACTAGCGGGAGTGAGTGGCACCGGGGAGCTGTTTTTT.

V and J are TRBV28 and TRBJ1-4; tentative D call: TRBD1 (5 bases). CDR1 is MDHEN and CDR2 is SYDVKM in the germline V gene. CDR3 length: 15 residues. The V end was cut by 9 bases, the J end by 3 bases, with 17 bases between. The CDR3 here is CARSPSTGANEKLFF. CDR3 sequence (DNA): TGTGCCAGAAGCCCTAGCACAGGAGCTAATGAAAAACTGTTTTTT.

This clonotype has at least ten counts. The chain employs TRBV4-2 and TRBJ2-7; D remains unclear. The germline V and J ends were trimmed by 6 bases and 3 bases, with 12 bases remaining between them. Germline assignment: CDR1 LGHNA and CDR2 YNFKEQ. This CDR3 is 13 amino acids long. The CDR3 bases are TGTGCCAGCAGACCCGACACCCACTACGAGCAGTACTTC. Translated, it gives CASRPDTHYEQYF.

The sample holds many counts of this clonotype. The V gene is TRBV28, the J gene TRBJ1-1; 7 nucleotides line up with TRBD1. The trim removed 2 bases at V and 3 bases at J, leaving 3 bases unmatched. CDR1 is MDHEN and CDR2 is SYDVKM in the germline V gene. The CDR3 has 14 amino acids. CDR3 DNA sequence: TGTGCCAGCAGTTTAAGGGGGCGGGACACTGAAGCTTTCTTT. This encodes CASSLRGRDTEAFF.

The rearrangement joins TRBV6-2 or TRBV6-3 to TRBJ2-7; D unresolved. Germline V gene data show CDR1 as MNHEY and CDR2 as SVGEGT. The V gene lost 5 bases and the J gene lost 2 bases, with 10 bases spanning the gap. This CDR3 is 13 amino acids long. CDR3 DNA sequence: TGTGCCAGCAGTACGTCTCCCCCCTACGAGCAGTACTTC. Its translation is CASSTSPPYEQYF.

This clonotype was detected only a few times. This chain connects TRBV4-3 to TRBJ2-5; possible D gene TRBD1, 5 bases. V dropped 1 base and J dropped 1 base, with 16 bases sitting between them. This CDR3 contains 17 residues. Germline CDR1 and CDR2: LGHNA and YSLEER. CDR3 DNA sequence: TGCGCCAGCAGCCAAGCCCCCCAGGGTAGGTCCCAAGAGACCCAGTACTTC. Translating gives CASSQAPQGRSQETQYF.

This clonotype turned up a few times. V gene TRBV7-2 combines with J gene TRBJ2-7; D unresolved. V shed 5 bases and J shed 4 bases, with 18 bases lying between them. Germline V CDR1 and CDR2: SGHTA, FQGNSA. CDR3 size: 15 residues. CDR3 amino acids: CASSIQPEGVYEQYF. In DNA form, the CDR3 reads TGTGCCAGCAGCATACAACCCGAAGGAGTGTACGAGCAGTACTTC.

This clonotype was found many times. V is TRBV7-2 and J is TRBJ1-4, with 8 bases lining up with TRBD1. The CDR3 loop spans 14 amino acids. CDR1 SGHTA and CDR2 FQGNSA come from the germline V gene. Germline trimming cut 7 bases from V and 4 bases from J; bases unmatched to any gene: 5. CDR3 nucleotide sequence: TGTGCCAGCACCGCGGACAGGGTTAATGAAAAACTGTTTTTT. This gives the protein CASTADRVNEKLFF. The whole variable domain, remainder taken from reference TRBV7-2 and TRBJ1-4, is GAGVSQSPSNKVTEKGKDVELRCDPISGHTALYWYRQSLGQGLEFLIYFQGNSAPDKSGLPSDRFSAERTGGSVSTLTIQRTQQEDSAVYLCASTADRVNEKLFFGSGTQLSVL.